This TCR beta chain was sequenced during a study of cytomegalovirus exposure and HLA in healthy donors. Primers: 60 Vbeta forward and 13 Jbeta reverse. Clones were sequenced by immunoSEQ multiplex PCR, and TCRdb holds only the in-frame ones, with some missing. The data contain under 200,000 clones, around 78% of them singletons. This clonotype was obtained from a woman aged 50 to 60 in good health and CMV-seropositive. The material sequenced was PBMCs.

The CDR3 is CASSISGGWGETQYF. CDR3 nucleotides: TGTGCCAGCAGCATCTCAGGGGGCTGGGGGGAGACCCAGTACTTC. The gene calls are TRBV7-8 and TRBJ2-5; 8 bases match TRBD1. The V segment lost 5 bases and the J segment 5 bases; nucleotides outside the gene matches: 10. Germline assignment: CDR1 SGHVS and CDR2 FQNEAQ. The CDR3 length is 15 residues.